This TCR beta chain was retrieved from a study of T cells in Graves' hyperthyroidism and ophthalmopathy. Isolation of PBMCs was performed on around 9.4 ml fresh peripheral blood. Germline lookup yields CDR1 MDHEN and CDR2 SYDVKM. The ends were cut back, 5 bases at V and 6 bases at J, with 20 bases in the middle. The CDR3 loop spans 15 amino acids. The table lists this clonotype with many counts. The CDR3 regions of TCR beta were amplified from RNA transcripts. Initially, a first-round RT-PCR of the TCR CDR3 employed the HTBI primer set. TCRdb reanalysed the multiplex PCR reads using MiXCR and keeps one entry per CDR3 protein. The data hold about 700,000 distinct CDR3 sequences, with around 15% observed a single time.

The chain joins TRBV28 to TRBJ2-7; unclear D gene. The clonotype was recovered from a woman aged 18-29 years with Graves' hyperthyroidism. The sample taken for sequencing was blood. CDR3: CASSGFSGASAEQYF. CDR3 in DNA: TGTGCCAGCAGTGGTTTCTCTGGAGCCTCCGCCGAGCAGTACTTC. Full variable domain (missing parts from reference TRBV28 and TRBJ2-7): DVKVTQSSRYLVKRTGEKVFLECVQDMDHENMFWYRQDPGLGLRLIYFSYDVKMKEKGDIPEGYSVSREKKERFSLILESASTNQTSMYLCASSGFSGASAEQYFGPGTRLTVT.